This TCR beta chain was obtained from a study of blood T cell repertoires in COVID-19. Study details: PBMCs, B-cell-depleted T cells, or T cells provided the cDNA or gDNA that made up the material.

Germline V gene sequence: CDR1 MNHEY, CDR2 SVGAGI. The trim removed 2 bases at V and 4 bases at J, leaving 4 bases unmatched. The CDR3 loop spans 15 amino acids. TCRdb's copy holds only in-frame clones and misses some; the assay was immunoSEQ multiplex PCR. The top ten clones hold 4.5% of a sample with 130,000 or so clones, 70% to 85% of them seen once. The clonotype originates from a woman in her 70s with acute or convalescent COVID-19. This chain joins TRBV6-5 and TRBJ1-1; the match to TRBD1 covers 10 bases. Sequenced: peripheral blood. The CDR3 DNA follows: TGTGCCAGCAGTTACAGACGGACAGGGGGCACTGAAGCTTTCTTT. It translates to CASSYRRTGGTEAFF.